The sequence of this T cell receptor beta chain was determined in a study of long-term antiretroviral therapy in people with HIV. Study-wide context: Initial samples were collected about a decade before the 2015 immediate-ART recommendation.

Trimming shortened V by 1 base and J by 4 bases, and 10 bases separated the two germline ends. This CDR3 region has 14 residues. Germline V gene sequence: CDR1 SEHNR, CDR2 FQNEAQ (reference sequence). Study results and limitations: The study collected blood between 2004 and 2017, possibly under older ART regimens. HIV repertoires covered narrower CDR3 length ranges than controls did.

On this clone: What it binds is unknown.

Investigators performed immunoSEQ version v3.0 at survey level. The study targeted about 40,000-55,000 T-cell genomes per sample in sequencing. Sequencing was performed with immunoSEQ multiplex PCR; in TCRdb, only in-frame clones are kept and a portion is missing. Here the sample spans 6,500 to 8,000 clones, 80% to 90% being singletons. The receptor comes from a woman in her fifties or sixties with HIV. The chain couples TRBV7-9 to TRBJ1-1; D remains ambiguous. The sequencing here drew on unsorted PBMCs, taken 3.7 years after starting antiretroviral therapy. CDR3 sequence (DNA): TGTGCCAGCAGCTTAGTTGGCGGGCTCACTGAAGCTTTCTTT. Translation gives CASSLVGGLTEAFF.